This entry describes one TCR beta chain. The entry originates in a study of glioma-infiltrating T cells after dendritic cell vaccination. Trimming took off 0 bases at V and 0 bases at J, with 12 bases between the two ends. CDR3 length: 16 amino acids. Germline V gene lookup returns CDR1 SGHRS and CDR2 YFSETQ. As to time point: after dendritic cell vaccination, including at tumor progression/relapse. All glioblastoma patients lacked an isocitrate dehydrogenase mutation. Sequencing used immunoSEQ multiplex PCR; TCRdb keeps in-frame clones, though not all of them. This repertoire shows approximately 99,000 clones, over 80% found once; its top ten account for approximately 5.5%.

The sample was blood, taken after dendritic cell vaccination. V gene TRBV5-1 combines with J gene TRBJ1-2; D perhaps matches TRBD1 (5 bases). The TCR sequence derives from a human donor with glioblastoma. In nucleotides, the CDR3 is TGCGCCAGCAGCTTGGAAACAGGTTTGGCTAACTATGGCTACACCTTC. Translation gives CASSLETGLANYGYTF.